These T cell receptor beta chains were read from a single sample in a study of blood T cell repertoires in COVID-19. Produced via immunoSEQ multiplex PCR; TCRdb's table is partial and in-frame only. The data hold over 30,000 clones, with 81% observed a single time. Sequencing was carried out using peripheral blood. These TCRs come from an older man with active or convalescent COVID-19. Both conserved end residues are part of each CDR3. Each record gives: V gene, J gene, clone size, D gene, CDR3 protein, CDR3 DNA. D genes are given only for firm matches. Not all rows give a size; the values are once, few, many and, for expanded clones, a class.

>TRBV7-2|TRBJ2-2|NA|NA
CASRHRVSISGELFF
TGTGCCAGCAGGCACAGGGTTAGTATAAGCGGGGAGCTGTTTTTT
>TRBV18|TRBJ1-1|NA|NA
CASTARSPTEAFF
TGTGCCAGCACCGCACGGAGTCCCACTGAAGCTTTCTTT
>TRBV5-1|TRBJ1-2|NA|NA
CASSSGTTNYGYTF
TGCGCCAGCAGCTCCGGGACAACAAACTATGGCTACACCTTC
>TRBV6-1|TRBJ1-1|NA|NA
CASSEFRAGNTEAFF
TGTGCCAGCAGTGAATTTAGGGCGGGTAACACTGAAGCTTTCTTT
>TRBV7-9|TRBJ1-1|once|TRBD1
CASSLTGIRDTEAFF
TGTGCCAGCAGCTTGACAGGGATTAGGGACACTGAAGCTTTCTTT
>TRBV9|TRBJ2-2|once|TRBD2
CASSVDPGTSWTGELFF
TGTGCCAGCAGCGTAGACCCGGGGACTAGCTGGACCGGGGAGCTGTTTTTT
>TRBV11-2|TRBJ1-4|NA|NA
CASRARGADEKLFF
TGTGCCAGCAGGGCTAGGGGCGCCGATGAAAAACTGTTTTTT
>TRBV9|TRBJ2-1|NA|TRBD2
CASSAHKAGGRNEQFF
TGTGCCAGCAGCGCCCATAAAGCGGGAGGGAGGAATGAGCAGTTCTTC
>TRBV2|TRBJ2-1|NA|NA
CASSQGYGSYNEQFF
TGTGCCAGCAGCCAGGGTTATGGCTCCTACAATGAGCAGTTCTTC
>TRBV12-5|TRBJ1-5|NA|TRBD1
CASGRGLGNQPQHF
TGTGCTAGTGGTAGGGGGCTGGGCAATCAGCCCCAGCATTTT
>TRBV7-9|TRBJ2-5|NA|TRBD2
CASNFGGGLQETQYF
TGTGCCAGCAACTTCGGGGGGGGTTTACAAGAGACCCAGTACTTC
>TRBV7-2|TRBJ2-2|NA|TRBD2
CASSLKGTSITGELFF
TGTGCCAGCAGCTTAAAAGGGACTAGCATAACCGGGGAGCTGTTTTTT
>TRBV19|TRBJ2-2|NA|TRBD1
CASSSTGGIAGELFF
TGTGCCAGTAGTTCAACAGGGGGAATTGCCGGGGAGCTGTTTTTT
>TRBV29-1|TRBJ1-2|NA|NA
CSVEQGPRSYTF
TGCAGCGTTGAACAGGGCCCTCGAAGCTACACCTTC
>TRBV4-1|TRBJ2-3|NA|NA
CASSPRLVDTQYF
TGCGCCAGCAGCCCCAGACTAGTTGATACGCAGTATTTT
>TRBV19|TRBJ2-6|once|NA
CASSINRGTGANVLTF
TGTGCCAGTAGTATTAACCGGGGGACTGGGGCCAACGTCCTGACTTTC
>TRBV6-2/TRBV6-3|TRBJ2-4|NA|TRBD2
CASSYSDPSGRENIQYF
TGTGCCAGCAGTTACTCGGACCCTAGCGGGAGGGAGAACATTCAGTACTTC
>TRBV6-5|TRBJ2-7|few|TRBD1
CASSTLGQGEYEQYF
TGTGCCAGCAGTACCCTTGGACAGGGTGAATACGAGCAGTACTTC
>TRBV4-3|TRBJ2-2|NA|NA
CASSPQSQNTGELFF
TGCGCCAGCAGCCCACAGAGTCAAAACACCGGGGAGCTGTTTTTT
>TRBV24-1|TRBJ2-7|NA|NA
CATRGTGEQYF
TGTGCCACCAGGGGGACTGGCGAGCAGTACTTC
>TRBV29-1|TRBJ1-5|NA|NA
CSVAVHRVRQPQHF
TGCAGCGTTGCAGTTCACAGGGTCCGGCAGCCCCAGCATTTT
>TRBV20-1|TRBJ1-1|NA|TRBD1
CSASRGPLNTEAFF
TGCAGTGCTAGTAGGGGGCCCTTGAACACTGAAGCTTTCTTT
>TRBV7-9|TRBJ1-1|NA|TRBD1
CASSSKGTGGVEAFF
TGTGCCAGCAGCTCAAAAGGTACAGGGGGGGTTGAAGCTTTCTTT
>TRBV6-6|TRBJ1-5|NA|NA
CASSANSAQHF
TGTGCCAGCAGTGCAAACTCGGCCCAGCATTTT
>TRBV18|TRBJ1-5|NA|NA
CASSPFESVGEPQHF
TGTGCCAGCTCTCCCTTCGAGTCGGTCGGTGAGCCCCAGCATTTT
>TRBV2|TRBJ1-4|few|TRBD1
CASTLTGRDEKLFF
TGTGCCAGCACCTTGACAGGGCGCGATGAAAAACTGTTTTTT
>TRBV6-5|TRBJ2-7|NA|NA
CASTQGPEQYF
TGTGCCAGCACCCAGGGTCCCGAGCAGTACTTC
>TRBV5-1|TRBJ1-6|once|NA
CASSRGQNNSPLHF
TGCGCCAGCAGCCGCGGACAGAATAATTCACCCCTCCACTTT
>TRBV11-2|TRBJ2-3|NA|TRBD1
CASSSRDRDHSDTQYF
TGTGCCAGCAGCTCCCGGGACAGGGATCATTCAGATACGCAGTATTTT
>TRBV12-3/TRBV12-4|TRBJ2-1|once|NA
CASSSFTNEQFF
TGTGCCAGCAGTTCATTCACAAATGAGCAGTTCTTC
>TRBV5-6|TRBJ1-2|NA|NA
CASSRGPYGYTF
TGTGCCAGCTCCCGTGGGCCATATGGCTACACCTTC
>TRBV24-1|TRBJ2-3|NA|NA
CATSDPGTDTQYF
TGTGCCACCAGTGATCCAGGCACAGATACGCAGTATTTT
>TRBV6-5|TRBJ2-7|few|NA
CASSDIGRPYEQYF
TGTGCCAGCAGCGATATTGGCAGGCCCTACGAGCAGTACTTC
>TRBV2|TRBJ1-5|NA|NA
CASSPLKGVGQPQHF
TGTGCCAGCAGCCCCCTGAAAGGGGTAGGTCAGCCCCAGCATTTT
>TRBV25-1|TRBJ2-5|NA|NA
CASSGSQGGGETQYF
TGTGCCAGCAGTGGGTCACAGGGTGGGGGAGAGACCCAGTACTTC
>TRBV2|TRBJ1-1|few|TRBD1
CATNRGLKNTEAFF
TGTGCCACCAACAGGGGGCTGAAGAACACTGAAGCTTTCTTT
>TRBV7-3|TRBJ2-3|NA|TRBD1
CASSDGPGQGAQDTQYF
TGTGCCAGCAGCGACGGCCCGGGACAGGGGGCTCAAGATACGCAGTATTTT
>TRBV5-1|TRBJ1-4|NA|NA
CASRLDSNEKLFF
TGCGCCAGCAGACTGGACAGTAATGAAAAACTGTTTTTT
>TRBV4-3|TRBJ2-7|NA|TRBD1
CASSQERGTGTYEQYF
TGCGCCAGCAGCCAAGAGCGGGGGACAGGGACCTACGAGCAGTACTTC
>TRBV5-5|TRBJ1-5|NA|NA
CASSPSGRDQPQHF
TGTGCCAGCAGCCCCTCGGGCAGGGATCAGCCCCAGCATTTT
>TRBV9|TRBJ2-3|NA|NA
CASSGVTTDTQYF
TGTGCCAGCAGTGGAGTAACAACAGATACGCAGTATTTT